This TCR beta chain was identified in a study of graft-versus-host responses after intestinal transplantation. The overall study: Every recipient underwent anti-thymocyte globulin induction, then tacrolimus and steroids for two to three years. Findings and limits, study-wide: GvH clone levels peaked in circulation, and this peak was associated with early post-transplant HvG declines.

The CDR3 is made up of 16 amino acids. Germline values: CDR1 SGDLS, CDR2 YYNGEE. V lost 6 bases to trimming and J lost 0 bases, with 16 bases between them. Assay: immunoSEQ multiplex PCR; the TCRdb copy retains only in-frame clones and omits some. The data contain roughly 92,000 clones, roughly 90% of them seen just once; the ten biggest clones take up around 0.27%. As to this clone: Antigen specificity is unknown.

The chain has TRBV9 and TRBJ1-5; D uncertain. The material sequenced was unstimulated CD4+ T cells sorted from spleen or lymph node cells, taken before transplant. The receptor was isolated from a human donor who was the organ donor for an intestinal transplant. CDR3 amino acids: CASTPGRKYSNQPQHF. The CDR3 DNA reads TGTGCCAGCACCCCGGGGAGGAAATATAGCAATCAGCCCCAGCATTTT.